This T cell receptor (beta chain) was sequenced during a study of T cell responses to AZD1222 COVID-19 vaccine. Sequencing used immunoSEQ multiplex PCR; TCRdb keeps in-frame clones, though not all of them. The sample has tens of thousands of clones, roughly nine tenths seen once. The CDR3 has 14 residues. Trimming removed 5 bases from V and 6 bases from J, with 14 bases in between. CDR1 and CDR2 from the germline V gene are SGHVS and FQNEAQ. Sequenced material: peripheral blood, taken on day 0 of AZD1222 vaccination. The rearrangement uses TRBV7-8 and TRBJ2-4, with TRBD2 as a possible D gene (7 bases). The sequence came from an adult in good health. This chain's CDR3 is CASSNGLGGNIQYF. The CDR3 DNA reads TGTGCCAGCAGCAATGGACTAGGGGGAAACATTCAGTACTTC.